This TCR beta chain was profiled in a study of blood T cell repertoires in COVID-19. About the study: The analysed material was cDNA or gDNA that came from T cells, B-cell-depleted T cells, or PBMCs.

With 4 bases clipped from V and 1 base from J, the junction kept 10 bases outside the gene matches. The length of the CDR3 is 17 residues. Germline CDR1 and CDR2: KGHSH and LQKENI. Only in-frame clones appear in the TCRdb table, and some are missing; sequencing was by immunoSEQ multiplex PCR. The data show fewer than 130,000 clones, 76% seen once. This clone came up once. This TCR was recovered from a woman of 80 years or more with acute or convalescent COVID-19. The chain carries TRBV18 and TRBJ2-3, with 8 bases aligning to TRBD2. Sample: peripheral blood. This CDR3 is CASSLSPGGAGTDTQYF. The CDR3 region has the DNA TGTGCCAGCTCACTCTCCCCCGGGGGGGCTGGCACAGATACGCAGTATTTT.